These 21 T cell receptor beta chains originate from one sample sequenced in a study of blood T cell repertoires in COVID-19. The protocol was immunoSEQ multiplex PCR, while the TCRdb copy is restricted to in-frame clones and leaves out a portion. The sample carries 200,000 to 250,000 clones, roughly 80% recorded once. Sequencing input: peripheral blood. The receptors come from an elderly woman with acute or convalescent COVID-19.

The CDR3 reads CASSQGPSEDYGYTF. The CDR3 bases are TGTGCCAGCAGCCAAGGGCCCAGCGAGGACTATGGCTACACCTTC. This chain connects TRBV4-2 to TRBJ1-2, with D unresolved. CDR1 and CDR2 (germline): LGHNA, YNFKEQ. Trimming shortened V by 1 base and J by 3 bases, and 12 bases separated the two germline ends. CDR3 length equals 15 residues.

V is TRBV3-1 (or the pseudogene TRBV3-2) and J is TRBJ2-3; D unresolved. V lost 1 base and J lost 2, with 7 bases in between. The CDR3 spans 14 residues. The V gene's germline CDR1 is LGHDT and CDR2 YNNKEL (reference sequence). In DNA, the CDR3 is TGTGCCAGCAGCCAAGGGCGGAACACAGATACGCAGTATTTT. Translating it yields CASSQGRNTDTQYF.

V is TRBV7-9 and J is TRBJ1-1; 7 bases are a match to TRBD1. Germline CDR1 SEHNR, CDR2 FQNEAQ (reference sequence). The junction had 9 bases not matched to a gene; V was cut back by 6 bases and J by 5 bases. The CDR3 is 14 amino acids. In DNA, the CDR3 is TGTGCCAGCAGTTCGACAGGGTTGGTTACTGAAGCTTTCTTT. This sequence encodes CASSSTGLVTEAFF.

V is TRBV28 and J is TRBJ2-1; 7 positions agree with TRBD2. Germline assignment: CDR1 MDHEN and CDR2 SYDVKM. The CDR3 runs to 15 residues. J gave up 4 bases and V 3 bases, and 6 bases lay outside the gene matches. The DNA for the CDR3 is TGTGCCAGCAGTTTCCTAGCGGAGGGGTACAATGAGCAGTTCTTC. Protein sequence: CASSFLAEGYNEQFF.

The chain has TRBV23-1 and TRBJ1-5, with 8 bases lining up with TRBD1. Being an ORF, TRBV23-1 has a function that is uncertain. The CDR3 has 16 residues. V lost 3 bases, J lost 1 base, and 5 bases stayed unmatched. The chain's CDR3 is CASSHPGGVSNQPQHF. In nucleotides, the CDR3 is TGCGCCAGCAGTCACCCAGGGGGCGTGAGCAATCAGCCCCAGCATTTT.

The chain uses TRBV5-8 and TRBJ2-5; D unresolved. Trimming removed 0 bases at V and 4 bases at J, with 13 bases between. The CDR3 length is 15 residues. Germline CDR1 reads SGHTS; CDR2 reads YDEGEE. CDR3 region: CASSLAPSTGETQYF. CDR3 bases: TGTGCCAGCAGCTTGGCCCCTAGTACGGGAGAGACCCAGTACTTC.

The V gene is TRBV19, the J gene TRBJ2-3; 8 nucleotides agree with TRBD1. Germline V CDR1 and CDR2: LNHDA, SQIVND (reference sequence). This CDR3 spans 17 amino acids. V shed 3 bases, J shed 3 bases, and the junction held 11 bases outside the gene matches. CDR3 nucleotide sequence: TGTGCCAGTAGTATTCGCGGACAGGGACCCCGTACAGATACGCAGTATTTT. It yields the protein CASSIRGQGPRTDTQYF.

Only a few counts were recorded for this clone. J is TRBJ1-1 and V is TRBV11-1, with D possibly TRBD1 on 5 matching bases. Germline values: CDR1 SGHAT, CDR2 FQDESV (reference sequence). The CDR3 is 12 residues long. The V gene lost 1 base and the J gene lost 8 bases, with 8 bases spanning the gap. The CDR3: CASSLDRGEAFF. The DNA for the CDR3 is TGTGCCAGCAGCTTAGATAGGGGCGAAGCTTTCTTT. The full variable domain, rest sourced from reference TRBV11-1 and TRBJ1-1, is EAEVAQSPRYKITEKSQAVAFWCDPISGHATLYWYRQILGQGPELLVQFQDESVVDDSQLPKDRFSAERLKGVDSTLKIQPAELGDSAMYLCASSLDRGEAFFGQGTRLTVV.

This clone was found a few times. The rearrangement uses TRBV27 and TRBJ1-6; tentatively, D is TRBD1 (5 bases). Germline assignment: CDR1 MNHEY and CDR2 SMNVEV (reference sequence). V lost 6 bases and J 6 bases, leaving 9 bases between the germline ends. The CDR3 loop spans 13 amino acids. The CDR3 bases are TGTGCCAGCAGGACCGGGGGTAATTCACCCCTCCACTTT. This encodes CASRTGGNSPLHF.

The chain joins TRBV7-9 to TRBJ2-1; 11 bases are shared with TRBD2. This CDR3 has 16 residues. With V trimmed by 0 bases and J by 7 bases, 5 bases remained unmatched. Germline CDR1 is SEHNR and CDR2 is FQNEAQ (reference sequence). CDR3 in amino acids: CASSLASGRAWNEQFF. CDR3 coding DNA: TGTGCCAGCAGCTTAGCTAGCGGGAGGGCCTGGAATGAGCAGTTCTTC.

V usage is TRBV5-1 and J usage is TRBJ1-1, with D perhaps TRBD1 (5 bases). Trimming took 0 bases from V and 4 from J, leaving 10 bases between them. Germline V gives CDR1 SGHRS, CDR2 YFSETQ. The CDR3 contains 14 residues. The CDR3 reads CASSLGGAVTEAFF. CDR3 nucleotides: TGCGCCAGCAGCTTGGGGGGCGCGGTCACTGAAGCTTTCTTT.

The chain is built from TRBV14 and TRBJ2-7; possibly TRBD1 for D (5 bases). CDR3 length: 13 residues. The V gene's germline CDR1 is SGHDN and CDR2 FVKESK. V was trimmed by 4 bases and J by 4 bases, leaving 11 bases between them. As DNA, the CDR3 is TGTGCCAGCAGCCCCAGAAGGGGTTACGAGCAGTACTTC. Amino acids: CASSPRRGYEQYF.

This clone was picked up a small number of times. The chain joins TRBV6-5 to TRBJ1-5; D remains unclear. This CDR3 is 12 amino acids long. The V gene lost 6 bases and the J gene lost 10 bases, with 13 bases spanning the gap. CDR1 and CDR2 (germline): MNHEY, SVGAGI. CDR3: CASRPGGGPQHF. The CDR3 coding sequence is TGTGCCAGCAGGCCCGGCGGAGGACCCCAGCATTTT.

The rearrangement links TRBV25-1 to TRBJ1-2; 9 nucleotides line up with TRBD1. This CDR3 comprises 13 residues. CDR1 MGHDK and CDR2 SYGVNS come from the germline V gene. V trimming: 6 bases; J trimming: 5 bases; junction bases outside the gene matches: 4. The CDR3 protein is CASRQGQGYGYTF. The CDR3 region has the DNA TGTGCCAGCAGACAGGGACAGGGATATGGCTACACCTTC.

The CDR3 sequence: CASSTTRTGNQPQHF. Written as DNA, the CDR3 is TGTGCCAGTAGTACTACCCGAACAGGGAATCAGCCCCAGCATTTT. The chain employs TRBV19 and TRBJ1-5; D is possibly TRBD1 (6 bases). Germline V CDR1 and CDR2: LNHDA, SQIVND (reference sequence). V lost 4 bases and J 4 bases, leaving 14 bases between the germline ends. This CDR3 spans 15 amino acids.

The CDR3 is CASSLEASGRSNEQFF. DNA for the CDR3: TGTGCCAGCAGCTTAGAGGCGTCAGGGAGGTCCAATGAGCAGTTCTTC. V is TRBV7-2 and J is TRBJ2-1, with D possibly TRBD2 on 6 matching bases. The CDR3 has 16 amino acids. From germline, CDR1 is SGHTA and CDR2 FQGNSA. V was pared by 1 base and J by 6 bases, with 16 bases between.

The CDR3 protein is CATTRDRYNSPLHF. The CDR3 DNA sequence: TGCGCCACCACCCGGGACAGATATAATTCACCCCTCCACTTT. The chain links TRBV10-2 to TRBJ1-6; 7 nucleotides align to TRBD1. The CDR3 covers 14 residues. V lost 10 bases and J lost 4; bases outside the gene matches: 7. Germline loops: CDR1 WSHSY, CDR2 SAAADI.

The gene calls are TRBV3-1 (or the pseudogene TRBV3-2) and TRBJ2-3, with TRBD2 identical over 11 bases. V shed 4 bases, J shed 1 base, and the junction held 1 base outside the gene matches. The CDR3 spans 15 residues. From germline, CDR1 is LGHDT and CDR2 YNNKEL (reference sequence). The CDR3 protein is CASSPLAGGTDTQYF. CDR3 DNA: TGTGCCAGCAGCCCACTAGCGGGAGGCACAGATACGCAGTATTTT.

V and J are TRBV3-1 (or the pseudogene TRBV3-2) and TRBJ1-5, with D uncertain. V shed 0 bases and J shed 1 base, with 7 bases lying between them. The CDR3 contains 15 residues. Germline values: CDR1 LGHDT, CDR2 YNNKEL (reference sequence). CDR3 in amino acids: CASSQDTGSNQPQHF. The CDR3 nucleotides are TGTGCCAGCAGCCAAGATACCGGGAGCAATCAGCCCCAGCATTTT.

Only a few counts were recorded for this clone. The chain is built from TRBV3-1 (or the pseudogene TRBV3-2) and TRBJ2-2; D uncertain. Germline assignment: CDR1 LGHDT and CDR2 YNNKEL (reference sequence). This CDR3 contains 15 residues. Trimming took off 4 bases at V and 0 bases at J, with 9 bases between the two ends. DNA of the CDR3: TGTGCCAGCAGCCCCCCGCGGACGAACACCGGGGAGCTGTTTTTT. It specifies CASSPPRTNTGELFF.

The chain employs TRBV6-6 and TRBJ1-5, with no clear D. The germline V and J ends were trimmed by 6 bases and 1 base, with 7 bases remaining between them. The CDR3 runs 13 residues. CDR1 is MNHNY, CDR2 SVGAGI, per germline (reference sequence). CDR3 DNA sequence: TGTGCCAGCAGCGGGTCCAGCAATCAGCCCCAGCATTTT. Protein product: CASSGSSNQPQHF.